A single sample gave rise to the 29 T cell receptor beta chains below, sequenced in a study of blood T cells in healthy people across ages (dated by TCRdb to between 2015 and 2016). Library creation used 5' RACE. The data were produced on an Illumina HiSeq 2500. A second roughly 6 to 11 cycle PCR used a sample-barcoded 5' primer and a J-beta primer mix. TCRdb handled the public reads itself, with Q25 trimming in fastp and clone calling in MiXCR, and kept productive beta chains. Every distinct CDR3 protein forms one entry, paired with its most common genes and DNA. This sample comprises approximately 600,000 distinct CDR3 sequences, roughly 53% of them detected only once. Together, the top ten hold over 30% of the sample. Sequenced sample: blood. The receptors derive from a man in his sixties in good health.

This clonotype was seen more than once but under ten times. The chain links TRBV7-2 to TRBJ2-7; D may be TRBD2 (6 bases). Deletions cut 5 bases from V and 0 bases from J, with 14 bases between. This CDR3 has 15 amino acids. Germline lookup yields CDR1 SGHTA and CDR2 FQGNSA. CDR3 residues: CASSTGTGRSYEQYF. The CDR3 region has the DNA TGTGCCAGCAGCACCGGGACTGGGCGCTCCTACGAGCAGTACTTC.

The chain uses TRBV12-3 or TRBV12-4 and TRBJ2-5; TRBD2 aligns across 8 bases. V shed 6 bases and J 3 bases; nucleotides not matched to a gene: 9. The CDR3 runs 15 residues. Written as DNA, the CDR3 is TGTGCCAGCAGCCCCCTTTTAGCGGGGAAAGAGACCCAGTACTTC. This codes for CASSPLLAGKETQYF.

The rearrangement uses TRBV5-1 and TRBJ2-1; possibly TRBD1 or TRBD2 for D (5 bases each). CDR1 is SGHRS, CDR2 YFSETQ, per germline. This CDR3 spans 16 amino acids. V was cut by 0 bases and J by 3 bases, with 13 bases left in between. CDR3 in amino acids: CASSLAGTSNYNEQFF. CDR3 sequence (DNA): TGCGCCAGCAGCTTGGCCGGGACCTCTAACTACAATGAGCAGTTCTTC.

The chain recombines TRBV29-1 with TRBJ2-5; 9 bases match TRBD1. This CDR3 has 13 residues. The J segment lost 7 bases and the V segment lost 7 bases, leaving 10 bases of the junction unmatched. CDR1 SQVTM and CDR2 ANQGSEA come from the germline V gene. This chain's CDR3 is CSALTGGKGTQYF. The CDR3 DNA sequence: TGCAGCGCTCTGACAGGGGGGAAAGGGACCCAGTACTTC.

The chain employs TRBV6-5 and TRBJ2-1; TRBD2 aligns across 7 bases. This CDR3 comprises 17 residues. The germline V gene encodes CDR1 MNHEY and CDR2 SVGAGI. Trimming took 2 bases from V and 6 from J; bases not matched to a gene: 13. DNA for the CDR3: TGTGCCAGCAGTTACGGAAAACTGGGGGGGGTCGGCAATGAGCAGTTCTTC. Amino acid sequence: CASSYGKLGGVGNEQFF.

The V gene is TRBV28, the J gene TRBJ2-7, with 10 bases matching TRBD1. This CDR3 is 15 amino acids long. Germline V gene lookup returns CDR1 MDHEN and CDR2 SYDVKM. J lost 3 bases, V lost 7 bases, and 9 bases had no gene match. The CDR3 region is CASTLPGTGVYEQYF. The CDR3 DNA sequence: TGTGCCAGCACTCTACCCGGGACAGGGGTCTACGAGCAGTACTTC.

In this sample, this clonotype turned up a few times. The rearrangement links TRBV4-1 to TRBJ2-4, with D possibly TRBD2 on 6 matching bases. The CDR3 covers 18 residues. Between the trimmed V and J ends, which lost 1 base and 0 bases, there was a span of 16 bases. Germline assignment: CDR1 MGHRA and CDR2 YSYEKL. The DNA for the CDR3 is TGCGCCAGCAGCCAAGTTTTCGGGGGTACCATAGCCAAAAACATTCAGTACTTC. It codes for CASSQVFGGTIAKNIQYF.

V gene TRBV20-1 combines with J gene TRBJ2-5; D tentatively reads TRBD1 or TRBD2 (5 bases each). Germline CDR1 DFQATT, CDR2 SNEGSKA (reference sequence). This CDR3 is 13 amino acids long. Trimming took off 6 bases at V and 4 bases at J, with 15 bases between the two ends. The CDR3 coding sequence is TGCAGTGCCCCGGGACCCTGGGTAGAGACCCAGTACTTC. It encodes CSAPGPWVETQYF.

The chain uses TRBV6-1 and TRBJ2-7, with D perhaps TRBD1 (6 bases). Matching the DNA end better, TRBJ2-5 makes the J call doubtful. The CDR3 totals 13 residues. From germline, CDR1 is MNHNS and CDR2 SASEGT. The CDR3, as DNA: TGTGCCAGCAGTGGACAGGTGGAGGAGACCCAGTACTTC. Encoded protein: CASSGQVEETQYF.

The chain is built from TRBV20-1 and TRBJ2-1; 9 nucleotides agree with TRBD2. The germline V gene encodes CDR1 DFQATT and CDR2 SNEGSKA (reference sequence). V shed 5 bases and J 0 bases; nucleotides not matched to a gene: 5. This CDR3 has 15 residues. The CDR3 region is CSALGLASSYNEQFF. CDR3 nucleotide sequence: TGCAGTGCTTTAGGACTAGCGAGCTCCTACAATGAGCAGTTCTTC.

This chain uses TRBV20-1 with TRBJ2-1; 7 nucleotides line up with TRBD1. V trimming: 3 bases; J trimming: 2 bases; junction bases outside the gene matches: 10. Germline V gene data show CDR1 as DFQATT and CDR2 as SNEGSKA (reference sequence). The CDR3 has 16 amino acids. DNA for the CDR3: TGCAGTGCTAGGAGAAGGGACAGAGCGACCTACAATGAGCAGTTCTTC. Its translation: CSARRRDRATYNEQFF.

The chain is built from TRBV5-1 and TRBJ1-5, with a weak D call TRBD1 (6 bases). Trimming stripped 3 bases from V and 5 bases from J, with 15 bases between. Germline V gene data show CDR1 as SGHRS and CDR2 as YFSETQ. The CDR3 covers 15 residues. The CDR3 loop reads CASSSAGGADQPQHF. CDR3 bases: TGCGCCAGCAGCTCGGCGGGGGGGGCAGATCAGCCCCAGCATTTT.

The chain has TRBV5-1 and TRBJ2-3; unclear D gene. This CDR3 has 16 amino acids. Germline V CDR1 and CDR2: SGHRS, YFSETQ. Between the trimmed V and J ends, which lost 0 bases and 4 bases, there was a span of 15 bases. CDR3 sequence: CASSLGPGRRADTQYF. CDR3 nucleotide sequence: TGCGCCAGCAGCTTGGGCCCGGGTCGTAGAGCAGATACGCAGTATTTT.

The chain combines TRBV7-2 with TRBJ1-4; no firm D call. The V end was cut by 1 base, the J end by 8 bases, with 11 bases between. The CDR3 has 14 residues. Germline CDR1 reads SGHTA; CDR2 reads FQGNSA. The CDR3 region has the DNA TGTGCCAGCAGCTTAGTGGGAGGGCGGGAAAAACTGTTTTTT. It yields the protein CASSLVGGREKLFF.

The gene calls are TRBV6-5 and TRBJ2-7; 7 nucleotides match TRBD2. After removal of 11 bases from V and 6 bases from J, the junction contained 1 base not matched to a gene. Germline V lookup: CDR1 MNHEY, CDR2 SVGAGI. CDR3 length: 9 amino acids. The CDR3, as DNA: TGTGCCCAGCGGGGCGAGCAGTACTTC. Translating it yields CAQRGEQYF.

The V and J genes are TRBV27 and TRBJ2-7; 10 nucleotides match TRBD1. CDR3 length: 18 residues. Germline lookup yields CDR1 MNHEY and CDR2 SMNVEV (reference sequence). The junction had 10 bases not matched to a gene; V was cut back by 2 bases and J by 0 bases. Here the CDR3 DNA reads TGTGCCAGCAGTTTAAGCCCCCTTGGACAGGGGGTCTCCTACGAGCAGTACTTC. It is translated as CASSLSPLGQGVSYEQYF.

This chain uses TRBV20-1 with TRBJ2-3, with TRBD2 identical over 10 bases. This CDR3 has 14 residues. The germline V gene has CDR1 DFQATT and CDR2 SNEGSKA (reference sequence). With 6 bases clipped from V and 3 bases from J, the junction kept 6 bases outside the gene matches. CDR3 DNA: TGCAGTGCCATAGGAGCGGGGGGGACAGATACGCAGTATTTT. Its protein is CSAIGAGGTDTQYF.

The J gene is TRBJ2-5, the V gene TRBV21-1; the table's D call, TRBD1, has no DNA check behind it. TRBV21-1 is a documented pseudogene. This CDR3 has 14 amino acids. The CDR3 DNA sequence: TGTGCCAGCAGCAAAGAGGCCGGGCAAGAGACCCAGTACTTC. This sequence encodes CASSKEAGQETQYF.

The rearrangement links TRBV2 to TRBJ2-3; D gene unclear. V lost 5 bases and J lost 0, with 9 bases in between. Germline assignment: CDR1 SNHLY and CDR2 FYNNEI. The CDR3 is made up of 14 amino acids. CDR3 in amino acids: CASSPEVSTDTQYF. The CDR3, as DNA: TGTGCCAGCAGTCCCGAGGTTAGCACAGATACGCAGTATTTT.

A few counts support this clonotype. The chain is built from TRBV6-5 and TRBJ2-3, with 7 bases aligning to TRBD1. Trimming at V came to 0 bases and at J to 0 bases, leaving 9 bases not matched to a gene. Germline loops: CDR1 MNHEY, CDR2 SVGAGI. The CDR3 runs to 18 residues. The CDR3 reads CASSYSGPRDSSTDTQYF. CDR3 nucleotide sequence: TGTGCCAGCAGTTACTCGGGCCCAAGGGACAGCAGCACAGATACGCAGTATTTT.

This chain connects TRBV29-1 to TRBJ2-1, with D tentatively TRBD2 (5 bases). The CDR3 loop spans 11 amino acids. Per the germline V gene, CDR1 is SQVTM and CDR2 is ANQGSEA. The V and J ends lost 7 bases and 10 bases respectively, with 14 bases between them. The CDR3 is CSGMEVREQFF. The CDR3 DNA sequence: TGCAGCGGTATGGAGGTCCGAGAGCAGTTCTTC.

This clonotype was detected once. This may come from a read error, since a much larger clone is one base off. The chain carries TRBV5-1 and TRBJ2-5, with 7 nucleotides matching TRBD2. Germline lookup yields CDR1 SGHRS and CDR2 YFSETQ. Losses at the gene ends were 3 bases for V and 11 bases for J; bases not matched to a gene: 13. The CDR3 is 14 amino acids. The CDR3 sequence: CASSSRDYPYKQYF. CDR3 sequence (DNA): TGCGCCAGCAGCTCCCGGGACTATCCCTACAAGCAGTACTTC.

The chain couples TRBV6-5 to TRBJ1-5; TRBD1 agrees at 8 bases. The length of the CDR3 is 14 residues. Germline V gene lookup returns CDR1 MNHEY and CDR2 SVGAGI. Germline trimming cut 5 bases from V and 5 bases from J; bases unmatched to any gene: 5. CDR3 nucleotide sequence: TGTGCCAGCAGTAGGACAGGGCTGGATCAGCCCCAGCATTTT. Translation: CASSRTGLDQPQHF.

The V and J genes are TRBV3-1 and TRBJ1-2, with a tentative D call TRBD1 (5 bases). The ends were cut back, 3 bases at V and 4 bases at J, with 9 bases in the middle. CDR3 length: 13 residues. Germline CDR1 is LGHDT and CDR2 is YNNKEL (reference sequence). In DNA form, the CDR3 reads TGTGCCAGCAGCCATTTAAGGGGCTATGGCTACACCTTC. Protein product: CASSHLRGYGYTF.

This chain connects TRBV6-1 to TRBJ2-3; D call uncertain. There are 14 residues in the CDR3. Germline V gene sequence: CDR1 MNHNS, CDR2 SASEGT. Trimming left V 3 bases short and J 6 bases short, with 13 bases between. CDR3 nucleotide sequence: TGTGCCAGCAGTGAGGGCTATCAAGGGGATACGCAGTATTTT. It yields the protein CASSEGYQGDTQYF.

The CDR3: CATSRDWGLAFSSEQYF. CDR3 sequence (DNA): TGTGCCACCAGCAGAGATTGGGGCCTAGCTTTCAGCAGCGAGCAGTACTTC. This chain links TRBV15 with TRBJ2-7; D is perhaps TRBD1 or TRBD2 (5 bases each). V was trimmed by 0 bases and J by 6 bases, leaving 21 bases between them. Germline lookup yields CDR1 LNHNV and CDR2 YYDKDF (reference sequence). This CDR3 has 17 residues.

The rearrangement uses TRBV7-2 and TRBJ2-3, with D perhaps matching TRBD2 (5 bases). Germline V gene lookup returns CDR1 SGHTA and CDR2 FQGNSA. This CDR3 is built from 15 residues. V was pared by 5 bases and J by 0 bases, with 12 bases between. As DNA, the CDR3 is TGTGCCAGCAGCCCCCTCGGGGTTAGCACAGATACGCAGTATTTT. Translating it yields CASSPLGVSTDTQYF.

This clonotype was counted only a few times. V is TRBV11-2 and J is TRBJ2-7; a possible D gene is TRBD2 (7 bases). Trimming took 2 bases from V and 6 from J, leaving 14 bases between them. The CDR3 is 14 amino acids. CDR1 and CDR2 (germline): SGHAT, FQNNGV. The CDR3 loop is CASSLNPGGPEQYF. In nucleotides, the CDR3 is TGTGCCAGCAGCTTAAACCCGGGGGGCCCCGAGCAGTACTTC.

The genes are TRBV7-9 and TRBJ2-1; 12 nucleotides line up with TRBD2. Trimming removed 5 bases from V and 9 bases from J; junction bases left unmatched: 8. CDR1 and CDR2 (germline): SEHNR, FQNEAQ (reference sequence). The CDR3 contains 15 residues. This CDR3 is CASSPWTSGVGEQFF. CDR3 nucleotide sequence: TGTGCCAGCAGCCCCTGGACTAGCGGGGTTGGTGAGCAGTTCTTC.